Presented here are 27 T cell receptor beta chains from one specimen sequenced in a study of Epstein–Barr virus B cells in breast cancer. The antigens for these receptors are not known. Full V(D)J regions of alpha and beta chains were captured from RNA using SMARTer profiling. MiXCR, run by TCRdb on the 5' RACE reads, gives a single entry per CDR3 protein. The table includes about 1,900 distinct CDR3 sequences, about 15% detected once. What was sequenced was tumor-infiltrating lymphocytes expanded in culture. The origin of the receptors is a woman in her 40s with triple-negative breast cancer.

This clonotype is medium-sized by share. The chain uses TRBV10-3 and TRBJ2-1, with 9 bases aligning to TRBD2. With 6 bases clipped from V and 0 bases from J, the junction kept 3 bases outside the gene matches. Germline V gene lookup returns CDR1 ENHRY and CDR2 SYGVKD. The CDR3 extends over 15 amino acids. The CDR3 region has the DNA TGTGCCATCAGACCTAGCGGGAACTCCTACAATGAGCAGTTCTTC. It specifies CAIRPSGNSYNEQFF.

V is TRBV11-2 and J is TRBJ2-3; 7 nucleotides align to TRBD2. Looked up from germline, CDR1 is SGHAT and CDR2 is FQNNGV. This CDR3 is built from 13 residues. After removal of 9 bases from V and 5 bases from J, the junction contained 8 bases not matched to a gene. CDR3 amino acids: CASSLTGGDTQYF. The CDR3 DNA sequence: TGTGCCAGTAGCCTTACGGGGGGAGATACGCAGTATTTT.

This clonotype is judged medium-sized. V gene TRBV4-2 combines with J gene TRBJ2-1, with TRBD2 matching over 13 bases. Germline lookup yields CDR1 LGHNA and CDR2 YNFKEQ. The ends lost 3 bases at V and 5 bases at J; junction bases unmatched: 4. The CDR3 is 16 residues long. CDR3 in DNA: TGTGCCAGCAGCCACGGGACTAGCGGGATGGACAATGAGCAGTTCTTC. Protein product: CASSHGTSGMDNEQFF.

The count of this clonotype is one. A read error may be the cause here, since a much bigger clone is one base away. The chain couples TRBV11-2 to TRBJ2-5, with D unresolved. Germline assignment: CDR1 SGHAT and CDR2 FQNNGV. This CDR3 has 14 amino acids. V was clipped by 3 bases and J by 5 bases, with 13 bases between them. This CDR3 reads CASSFEGHWETQYF. The CDR3 nucleotides are TGTGCCAGCAGCTTTGAAGGGCATTGGGAGACCCAGTACTTC.

This clonotype is judged large. The chain has TRBV4-1 and TRBJ2-3, with D maybe TRBD1 (6 bases). Germline CDR1 MGHRA, CDR2 YSYEKL. The CDR3 contains 17 residues. Trimming took off 7 bases at V and 2 bases at J, with 22 bases between the two ends. DNA for the CDR3: TGCGCCAGCAAAAGGGGGTCCCCCGGTCGGGACACAGATACGCAGTATTTT. It specifies CASKRGSPGRDTDTQYF.

This clonotype was seen at least ten times. This chain uses TRBV18 with TRBJ2-7; D is possibly TRBD1 (6 bases). Deletions cut 1 base from V and 5 bases from J, with 15 bases between. CDR1 and CDR2 (germline): KGHSH, LQKENI. CDR3 length: 15 amino acids. The CDR3 DNA is TGTGCCAGCTCACCACGTCAGGGGCGGATAGACGAGCAGTACTTC. Translating gives CASSPRQGRIDEQYF.

By share of the sample, this clonotype is large. V usage is TRBV4-3 and J usage is TRBJ1-2; perhaps TRBD1 as D (5 bases). The V and J ends lost 4 bases and 2 bases respectively, with 17 bases between them. CDR1 is LGHNA, CDR2 YSLEER, per germline. This CDR3 comprises 16 residues. CDR3 amino acids: CASSPSRGSGNYGYTF. For the CDR3, the DNA is TGCGCCAGCAGCCCCAGCCGGGGGTCGGGAAACTATGGCTACACCTTC.

By share, this clonotype ranks as medium-sized. The J gene is TRBJ1-2, the V gene TRBV6-1; D is perhaps TRBD1 (6 bases). Between the trimmed V and J ends, which lost 5 bases and 3 bases, there was a span of 16 bases. CDR1 and CDR2 (germline): MNHNS, SASEGT. This CDR3 has 15 amino acids. As DNA, the CDR3 is TGTGCCAGCAGTACCGGGACACCGGGGGACTATGGCTACACCTTC. It codes for CASSTGTPGDYGYTF.

This clonotype was counted ten times or more. The chain uses TRBV27 and TRBJ1-2; D call uncertain. Trimming left V 5 bases short and J 7 bases short, with 17 bases between. The CDR3 totals 14 residues. Per germline, CDR1 MNHEY and CDR2 SMNVEV (reference sequence). This CDR3 reads CASSLLKDASGYTF. CDR3 DNA sequence: TGTGCCAGCAGTCTCCTGAAGGACGCGAGTGGCTACACCTTC.

The rearrangement links TRBV29-1 to TRBJ1-2; D uncertain. Germline V gene lookup returns CDR1 SQVTM and CDR2 ANQGSEA. Trimming pared 4 bases from V and 3 bases from J, leaving 12 bases between. The CDR3 contains 13 residues. This CDR3 reads CSVGSFGDYGYTF. Written as DNA, the CDR3 is TGCAGCGTTGGCTCCTTCGGAGACTATGGCTACACCTTC. Using reference TRBV29-1 and TRBJ1-2 for the parts outside the CDR3, the full variable domain is SAVISQKPSRDICQRGTSLTIQCQVDSQVTMMFWYRQQPGQSLTLIATANQGSEATYESGFVIDKFPISRPNLTFSTLTVSNMSPEDSSIYLCSVGSFGDYGYTFGSGTRLTVV.

This clonotype qualifies as medium-sized. V is TRBV2 and J is TRBJ1-6; 9 bases are shared with TRBD1. The CDR3 spans 15 residues. With V trimmed by 5 bases and J by 6 bases, 5 bases remained unmatched. Germline-derived CDR1 and CDR2 are SNHLY and FYNNEI. CDR3: CASSITGQGNSPLHF. CDR3 in DNA: TGTGCCAGCAGTATCACGGGACAGGGTAATTCACCCCTCCACTTT.

As concerns this clonotype: A much bigger clone sits one base away, suggesting this may be a read error. The chain carries TRBV20-1 and TRBJ2-3; 15 bases fit TRBD2. Germline V gene lookup returns CDR1 DFQATT and CDR2 SNEGSKA (reference sequence). Trimming took 3 bases from V and 4 from J; bases not matched to a gene: 5. CDR3 length equals 16 residues. DNA of the CDR3: TGCAGTGCTAGTAGGGGACTAGCGGGGGGCCCAGATACGCAGTATTTT. Translation: CSASRGLAGGPDTQYF.

In its sample, this clonotype was seen many times. The gene calls are TRBV2 and TRBJ2-7; 8 nucleotides align to TRBD1. The junction had 6 bases not matched to a gene; V was cut back by 1 base and J by 1 base. In germline, CDR1 is SNHLY, CDR2 FYNNEI. CDR3 length: 16 residues. DNA for the CDR3: TGTGCCAGCAGTGAAGTGGGGACAGGAGTATCCTACGAGCAGTACTTC. It translates to CASSEVGTGVSYEQYF.

This clonotype came up a few times. This chain joins TRBV29-1 and TRBJ1-2, with 7 bases matching TRBD1. This CDR3 has 13 residues. CDR1 and CDR2 from the germline V gene are SQVTM and ANQGSEA. V trimming: 5 bases; J trimming: 5 bases; junction bases outside the gene matches: 8. CDR3 nucleotides: TGCAGCGTTTCCACAGGGGTTGAATATGGCTACACCTTC. It yields the protein CSVSTGVEYGYTF.

Note on this clonotype: A much larger clone sits a single nucleotide away, making a read error possible. The chain uses TRBV25-1 and TRBJ1-5, with TRBD1 identical over 7 bases. The CDR3 runs 17 residues. The germline gives CDR1 MGHDK, CDR2 SYGVNS. As DNA, the CDR3 is TGTGCCAGCAGTGATTGGGACAGAGATTATAGCAATCAGCTCCAGCATTTT. It is translated as CASSDWDRDYSNQLQHF.

Concerning this clonotype itself: This may arise from a read error, as a much more abundant clone is one base away. Because the CDR3 is missing its conserved closing phenylalanine or tryptophan, this is likely a read error. CDR3 sequence (DNA): TGCGCCAGCAGCTCGGGGACAGCAGGCTACACCCTC. It encodes CASSSGTAGYTL. The rearrangement links TRBV5-1 to TRBJ1-2; the match to TRBD1 covers 7 bases. V trimming: 3 bases; J trimming: 8 bases; junction bases outside the gene matches: 4. Germline V gives CDR1 SGHRS, CDR2 YFSETQ. This CDR3 is built from 12 residues.

This clonotype is deemed medium-sized (0.01 to 0.1%). CDR3 sequence (DNA): TGTGCCAGCACCGGCGGGGGATCAAATAGCAATCAGCCCCAGCATTTT. It is translated as CASTGGGSNSNQPQHF. The chain links TRBV12-3 or TRBV12-4 to TRBJ1-5, with a possible D match to TRBD1 (5 bases). The CDR3 runs to 16 residues. V shed 7 bases and J shed 0 bases, with 16 bases lying between them.

This clonotype counts as medium-sized. The V call is TRBV7-9, the J call TRBJ1-2; D is ambiguous. Deletions cut 1 base from V and 2 bases from J, with 8 bases between. There are 14 residues in the CDR3. Germline V gives CDR1 SEHNR, CDR2 FQNEAQ (reference sequence). CDR3 sequence (DNA): TGTGCCAGCAGCTTAGTCACCCCCAACTATGGCTACACCTTC. Translated: CASSLVTPNYGYTF.

Within the sample, this clonotype is medium-sized. This chain links TRBV13 with TRBJ1-1; D is perhaps TRBD1 (6 bases). CDR1 and CDR2 (germline): PRHDT, FYEKMQ (reference sequence). CDR3 length: 15 residues. The germline V and J ends were trimmed by 5 bases and 4 bases, with 17 bases remaining between them. DNA of the CDR3: TGTGCCAGCAGCCCACTTGGGGGGCAGGGCACTGAAGCTTTCTTT. As protein: CASSPLGGQGTEAFF.

On this clonotype: A read error is likely here: a far larger clone is one base away. This chain links TRBV7-3 with TRBJ2-1, with a weak D call TRBD2 (5 bases). The CDR3 is made up of 13 amino acids. The germline V and J ends were trimmed by 4 bases and 10 bases, with 14 bases remaining between them. CDR1 and CDR2 (germline): SGHTA, FQGTGA. This CDR3 reads CASSYTPGSEQFF. The CDR3 nucleotides are TGTGCCAGCAGCTACACTCCGGGAAGCGAGCAGTTCTTC. Looking up the rest from reference TRBV7-3 and TRBJ2-1 gives the full variable domain: GAGVSQTPSNKVTEKGKYVELRCDPISGHTALYWYRQSLGQGPEFLIYFQGTGAADDSGLPNDRFFAVRPEGSVSTLKIQRTERGDSAVYLCASSYTPGSEQFFGPGTRLTVL.

This clonotype is medium-sized within its sample. The rearrangement joins TRBV5-1 to TRBJ2-4; 10 bases fit TRBD2. The CDR3 consists of 14 residues. Losses at the gene ends were 5 bases for V and 5 bases for J; bases not matched to a gene: 4. CDR1 SGHRS and CDR2 YFSETQ come from the germline V gene. The CDR3 DNA reads TGCGCCAGCAGTCGGACTAGCGGAGAAAACATTCAGTACTTC. It yields the protein CASSRTSGENIQYF.

This clonotype is judged large. CDR3 amino acids: CASSNKRNTEAFF. The CDR3 DNA is TGTGCCAGCAGCAATAAGAGGAACACTGAAGCTTTCTTT. This sequence joins TRBV6-5 and TRBJ1-1, with D unresolved. Trimming took off 6 bases at V and 1 base at J, with 9 bases between the two ends. Germline lookup yields CDR1 MNHEY and CDR2 SVGAGI. The CDR3 is 13 amino acids.

This clonotype was recorded many times. This chain joins TRBV18 and TRBJ2-7; 9 bases fit TRBD1. Germline CDR1 and CDR2: KGHSH and LQKENI. The CDR3 totals 11 residues. V lost 6 bases to trimming and J lost 13 bases; unmatched junction nucleotides: 7. This chain's CDR3 is CASSPGDREYF. CDR3 DNA sequence: TGTGCCAGCTCCCCGGGGGACAGGGAATACTTC.

In this sample, this clonotype turned up a few times. This chain links TRBV6-1 with TRBJ2-7; TRBD1 matches at 9 bases. The CDR3 is 13 residues long. CDR1 is MNHNS and CDR2 is SASEGT in the germline V gene. V shed 8 bases, J shed 6 bases, and the junction held 8 bases outside the gene matches. The DNA of the CDR3 is TGTGCCAGCTCGTCCGGGACAGGGTTCGAGCAGTACTTC. Amino acid sequence: CASSSGTGFEQYF.

By share of the sample, this clonotype is medium-sized (0.01 to 0.1%). This chain uses TRBV12-3 or TRBV12-4 with TRBJ2-1; D might be TRBD2 (5 bases). This CDR3 is built from 15 residues. Trimming left V 4 bases short and J 5 bases short, with 15 bases between. The CDR3 loop is CASSSPKGLDNEQFF. For the CDR3, the DNA is TGTGCCAGCAGTTCGCCCAAAGGACTCGACAATGAGCAGTTCTTC.

By sample share, this clonotype is large. The CDR3 here is CASSPKLKPTRSYEQYF. Here the CDR3 DNA reads TGTGCCAGCAGTCCAAAGCTTAAACCAACTAGGTCCTACGAGCAGTACTTC. J is TRBJ2-7 and V is TRBV6-2 or TRBV6-3; possibly TRBD2 for D (5 bases). Germline values: CDR1 MNHEY, CDR2 SVGEGT. V gave up 5 bases and J gave up 1 base, with 21 bases separating them. The CDR3 runs to 17 residues.

The table lists this clonotype with a few counts. The chain combines TRBV6-1 with TRBJ2-7; D is unresolved. The V gene lost 7 bases and the J gene lost 6 bases, with 22 bases spanning the gap. This CDR3 comprises 15 residues. In germline, CDR1 is MNHNS, CDR2 SASEGT. The CDR3 region has the DNA TGTGCCAGCACCCCTAGGTGGGGTACGTTCAGCGAGCAGTACTTC. Amino acid sequence: CASTPRWGTFSEQYF.